This section outlines one TCR beta chain sequence together with its context. Its antigen is undetermined. This entry is derived from a study of blood T cells in healthy people across ages. The study's findings and limits: With naive T cell percentage, TCR beta diversity showed a strong correlation.

A second roughly 7 to 11 cycle PCR used barcoded and J-beta primers. Researchers report that a template-switch adaptor with 12 random nucleotides tagged each cDNA molecule. TCRdb independently ran MiXCR on the 5' RACE reads; one entry per CDR3 protein. The sample yields about a million distinct CDR3 sequences, about 53% seen once. Isolation yielded PBMCs, at least 7 million per sample, in every case. No fewer than 5.5 micrograms of total RNA were isolated from every sample. The clonotype comes from a woman in her sixties or seventies in good health. The source material was blood.

Written as DNA, the CDR3 is TGCAGCGTTGGGCAGGGAAGGACGAACACTGAAGCTTTCTTT. Translated: CSVGQGRTNTEAFF. The chain links TRBV29-1 to TRBJ1-1; possible D gene TRBD1, 5 bases. The germline V gene encodes CDR1 SQVTM and CDR2 ANQGSEA. Trimming stripped 4 bases from V and 1 base from J, with 13 bases between. The CDR3 sequence is 14 residues long.